Below, 27 T cell receptor beta chains from the same sample are listed, as sequenced in a study of radiation and T cells in renal cell carcinoma. Clones were sequenced by immunoSEQ multiplex PCR, and TCRdb holds only the in-frame ones, with some missing. Of some 30,000 clones detected, 81% appear once; the ten largest clones hold 33%. The time point was: blood 4 weeks post-SBRT, at nephrectomy. This sample's treatment: 15 Gy SBRT to primary tumor, nephrectomy 4 weeks later. Sequenced material: blood, taken from a patient whose treatment included radiotherapy and nephrectomy. Receptors were obtained from a man in his 60s with renal cell carcinoma.

V gene TRBV29-1 combines with J gene TRBJ1-2, with TRBD1 as a possible D gene (5 bases). The CDR3 runs 13 residues. The germline V gene has CDR1 SQVTM and CDR2 ANQGSEA. The CDR3 sequence: CSARGLSMGGYTF. Written as DNA, the CDR3 is TGCAGTGCGAGGGGACTTTCCATGGGTGGCTACACCTTC. Based on the CDR3 plus reference TRBV29-1 and TRBJ1-2, the full variable domain is SAVISQKPSRDICQRGTSLTIQCQVDSQVTMMFWYRQQPGQSLTLIATANQGSEATYESGFVIDKFPISRPNLTFSTLTVSNMSPEDSSIYLCSARGLSMGGYTFGSGTRLTVV.

The chain couples TRBV7-9 to TRBJ2-7, with D perhaps matching TRBD2 (5 bases). Between the trimmed V and J ends, which lost 5 bases and 0 bases, there was a span of 14 bases. The CDR3 is 15 residues long. Germline V lookup: CDR1 SEHNR, CDR2 FQNEAQ (reference sequence). CDR3 sequence: CASSPGNSNSYEQYF. CDR3 nucleotide sequence: TGTGCCAGCAGCCCCGGGAACAGTAACTCCTACGAGCAGTACTTC.

The V call is TRBV30, the J call TRBJ1-6, with 9 bases lining up with TRBD1. The CDR3 loop spans 15 amino acids. V lost 2 bases and J lost 10; bases outside the gene matches: 9. In germline, CDR1 is GTSNPN, CDR2 SVGIG (reference sequence). The CDR3 protein is CAWSKMGQGSSPLHF. The CDR3 bases are TGTGCCTGGAGTAAGATGGGACAGGGATCATCACCCCTCCACTTT. The full variable domain, rest sourced from reference TRBV30 and TRBJ1-6, is SQTIHQWPATLVQPVGSPLSLECTVEGTSNPNLYWYRQAAGRGLQLLFYSVGIGQISSEVPQNLSASRPQDRQFILSSKKLLLSDSGFYLCAWSKMGQGSSPLHFGNGTRLTVT.

V is TRBV15 and J is TRBJ2-7; D is unresolved. Germline V gene lookup returns CDR1 LNHNV and CDR2 YYDKDF (reference sequence). CDR3 length: 16 amino acids. V was trimmed by 1 base and J by 7 bases, leaving 20 bases between them. CDR3 nucleotide sequence: TGTGCCACCAGCAGAGTAGGGCGTATTAGCAAGGGTGAGCAGTACTTC. This codes for CATSRVGRISKGEQYF.

The gene calls are TRBV5-1 and TRBJ1-2; weak D call: TRBD1 (5 bases). Germline-derived CDR1 and CDR2 are SGHRS and YFSETQ. V was cut by 1 base and J by 8 bases, with 12 bases left in between. The CDR3 has 13 residues. The CDR3, as DNA: TGCGCCAGCAGCTTGATCGGGGCGTCGGGCTACACCTTC. This sequence encodes CASSLIGASGYTF.

The V call is TRBV6-5, the J call TRBJ2-5, with 10 bases identical to TRBD1. The J call may not be correct, given that the DNA end is closer to TRBJ2-7. The germline V gene has CDR1 MNHEY and CDR2 SVGAGI. The CDR3 has 15 amino acids. The CDR3 sequence: CASSPSGQGSYEQYF. The DNA of the CDR3 is TGTGCCAGCAGTCCCTCGGGACAGGGGAGCTACGAGCAGTACTTC.

The V call is TRBV7-9, the J call TRBJ2-7; perhaps D is TRBD1 or TRBD2 (7 bases each). The CDR3 runs to 17 residues. V gave up 5 bases and J gave up 7 bases, with 27 bases separating them. Germline V lookup: CDR1 SEHNR, CDR2 FQNEAQ (reference sequence). In nucleotides, the CDR3 is TGTGCCAGCAGCGCCAGAACAGGGGAGAGCGGGAAAGTGGAGCAGTACTTC. Protein sequence: CASSARTGESGKVEQYF.

J is TRBJ2-1 and V is TRBV11-3; 13 bases line up with TRBD2. V lost 5 bases, J lost 6 bases, and 7 bases stayed unmatched. This CDR3 region has 16 residues. From germline, CDR1 is SGHNT and CDR2 YENEEA. For the CDR3, the DNA is TGTGCCAGCAGCAGGACTAGCGGGGGAAGGGGCAATGAGCAGTTCTTC. This translates into CASSRTSGGRGNEQFF.

This clone was counted only a few times. This rearrangement joins TRBV19 to TRBJ2-3; 9 bases fit TRBD2. Germline loops: CDR1 LNHDA, CDR2 SQIVND (reference sequence). This CDR3 spans 15 amino acids. J was trimmed by 6 bases and V by 1 base; bases with no gene match: 5. CDR3 bases: TGTGCCAGTAGTATAGGTCTAGCGGGATGGGATACGCAGTATTTT. Protein sequence: CASSIGLAGWDTQYF.

In nucleotides, the CDR3 is TGTGCCAGCTCACGACGTGCGGGAGCAGAGACCCAGTACTTC. It specifies CASSRRAGAETQYF. The chain recombines TRBV18 with TRBJ2-5, with TRBD2 matching over 7 bases. V dropped 4 bases and J dropped 4; count of bases not matched to a gene: 6. Germline CDR1 and CDR2: KGHSH and LQKENI. The CDR3 runs 14 residues.

The V and J genes are TRBV4-1 and TRBJ2-7; D may correspond to TRBD1 or TRBD2 (5 bases each). With 3 bases removed from V and 0 bases from J, the gap between germline ends came to 9 bases. CDR1 MGHRA and CDR2 YSYEKL come from the germline V gene. This CDR3 contains 14 residues. The CDR3: CASSQVGTSYEQYF. The CDR3 nucleotides are TGCGCCAGCAGCCAGGTGGGGACCTCCTACGAGCAGTACTTC.

The chain employs TRBV7-2 and TRBJ2-7; the D is unclear. This CDR3 region has 13 residues. V shed 5 bases and J shed 3 bases, with 11 bases lying between them. Germline CDR1 SGHTA, CDR2 FQGNSA. In DNA form, the CDR3 reads TGTGCCAGCAGCGCCTCGACGTACTACGAGCAGTACTTC. As protein: CASSASTYYEQYF.

The chain combines TRBV18 with TRBJ1-5, with D perhaps matching TRBD1 (5 bases). Germline CDR1 KGHSH, CDR2 LQKENI. Trimming pared 1 base from V and 4 bases from J, leaving 5 bases between. The CDR3 totals 13 residues. CDR3 DNA: TGTGCCAGCTCACCACAGGGGAATCAGCCCCAGCATTTT. Amino acids: CASSPQGNQPQHF. Looking up the rest from reference TRBV18 and TRBJ1-5 gives the full variable domain: NAGVMQNPRHLVRRRGQEARLRCSPMKGHSHVYWYRQLPEEGLKFMVYLQKENIIDESGMPKERFSAEFPKEGPSILRIQQVVRGDSAAYFCASSPQGNQPQHFGDGTRLSIL.

A few counts support this clone. The chain joins TRBV19 to TRBJ1-6, with 9 bases identical to TRBD1. The CDR3 is 13 residues long. Trimming cost V 9 bases and J 5 bases; bases outside gene matches: 2. Per germline, CDR1 LNHDA and CDR2 SQIVND (reference sequence). The CDR3 nucleotides are TGTGCCAGCCGGGACAGGGATAATTCACCCCTCCACTTT. It translates to CASRDRDNSPLHF.

The chain has TRBV19 and TRBJ1-1; D is ambiguous. Trimming removed 9 bases from V and 6 bases from J, with 20 bases in between. Looked up from germline, CDR1 is LNHDA and CDR2 is SQIVND (reference sequence). The CDR3 totals 14 residues. CDR3 DNA sequence: TGTGCCAGCTTCAACCCGGGGATTTCCCCTGAAGCTTTCTTT. Translation: CASFNPGISPEAFF.

The chain combines TRBV9 with TRBJ2-7, with D perhaps matching TRBD1 (7 bases). V was clipped by 0 bases and J by 7 bases, with 17 bases between them. Per the germline V gene, CDR1 is SGDLS and CDR2 is YYNGEE. The CDR3 has 15 residues. This CDR3 is CASSVGRAGGLEQYF. The CDR3 DNA sequence: TGTGCCAGCAGCGTAGGTCGGGCAGGGGGGCTGGAGCAGTACTTC.

The chain carries TRBV11-2 and TRBJ2-7, with D perhaps TRBD1 (6 bases). Germline lookup yields CDR1 SGHAT and CDR2 FQNNGV. Between the trimmed V and J ends, which lost 4 bases and 2 bases, there was a span of 15 bases. This CDR3 region has 15 residues. CDR3 region: CASSWAGTPPYEQYF. CDR3 DNA sequence: TGTGCCAGCAGCTGGGCCGGGACACCTCCCTACGAGCAGTACTTC.

The gene calls are TRBV11-2 and TRBJ2-5; D may be TRBD1 (7 bases). Germline V lookup: CDR1 SGHAT, CDR2 FQNNGV. The V gene lost 5 bases and the J gene lost 5 bases, with 18 bases spanning the gap. The CDR3 length is 15 residues. CDR3: CASSPGGGGGETQYF. In nucleotides, the CDR3 is TGTGCCAGCAGCCCAGGAGGAGGGGGCGGTGAGACCCAGTACTTC. Combining the CDR3 with reference TRBV11-2 and TRBJ2-5 gives the whole variable domain EAGVAQSPRYKIIEKRQSVAFWCNPISGHATLYWYQQILGQGPKLLIQFQNNGVVDDSQLPKDRFSAERLKGVDSTLKIQPAKLEDSAVYLCASSPGGGGGETQYFGPGTRLLVL.

The rearrangement uses TRBV2 and TRBJ2-6, with unresolved D. From germline, CDR1 is SNHLY and CDR2 FYNNEI. Trimming shortened V by 2 bases and J by 0 bases, and 5 bases separated the two germline ends. This CDR3 comprises 15 residues. The CDR3 DNA reads TGTGCCAGCAGTGAACCCAGCTCTGGGGCCAACGTCCTGACTTTC. Translating gives CASSEPSSGANVLTF.

The chain recombines TRBV2 with TRBJ2-7; D call uncertain. Germline lookup yields CDR1 SNHLY and CDR2 FYNNEI. Trimming cost V 7 bases and J 3 bases, with 7 bases left between them. The CDR3 is 11 amino acids. In DNA, the CDR3 is TGTGCCAGCAATAAGGGCTACGAGCAGTACTTC. The encoded protein is CASNKGYEQYF.

This chain uses TRBV7-8 with TRBJ2-5; D may be TRBD2 (6 bases). Germline values: CDR1 SGHVS, CDR2 FQNEAQ. V lost 1 base and J lost 4, with 10 bases in between. CDR3 length: 14 residues. The CDR3: CASSLDGGVETQYF. DNA of the CDR3: TGTGCCAGCAGCTTAGATGGCGGGGTAGAGACCCAGTACTTC.

The chain couples TRBV7-9 to TRBJ2-3; D is possibly TRBD2 (6 bases). Trimming pared 2 bases from V and 5 bases from J, leaving 14 bases between. CDR1 is SEHNR, CDR2 FQNEAQ, per germline (reference sequence). This CDR3 is built from 15 residues. The CDR3 loop reads CASSLLTGAGDTQYF. In DNA form, the CDR3 reads TGTGCCAGCAGCTTACTAACGGGAGCAGGAGATACGCAGTATTTT.

The chain is built from TRBV19 and TRBJ2-1, with TRBD2 matching over 7 bases. There are 15 residues in the CDR3. V was pared by 0 bases and J by 7 bases, with 6 bases of the junction left unmatched. The germline V gene encodes CDR1 LNHDA and CDR2 SQIVND (reference sequence). The CDR3 nucleotides are TGTGCCAGTAGTATAGATCTTGGGAGGGTGAATGAGCAGTTCTTC. Protein product: CASSIDLGRVNEQFF.

The CDR3 protein is CASSHNRGDEQFF. DNA for the CDR3: TGTGCCAGCAGCCACAACCGGGGGGATGAGCAGTTCTTC. This chain connects TRBV9 to TRBJ2-1; 7 bases map to TRBD2. This CDR3 contains 13 residues. CDR1 and CDR2 from the germline V gene are SGDLS and YYNGEE. Trimming at V came to 4 bases and at J to 8 bases, leaving 6 bases not matched to a gene. The entire variable domain, with the rest obtained from reference TRBV9 and TRBJ2-1, is as follows: DSGVTQTPKHLITATGQRVTLRCSPRSGDLSVYWYQQSLDQGLQFLIQYYNGEERAKGNILERFSAQQFPDLHSELNLSSLELGDSALYFCASSHNRGDEQFFGPGTRLTVL.

The chain couples TRBV7-9 to TRBJ1-2, with D tentatively TRBD1 (5 bases). Germline-derived CDR1 and CDR2 are SEHNR and FQNEAQ (reference sequence). The CDR3 runs to 13 residues. V was trimmed by 2 bases and J by 5 bases, leaving 9 bases between them. The CDR3 loop is CASSLRGRYGYTF. DNA of the CDR3: TGTGCCAGCAGCTTACGGGGACGTTATGGCTACACCTTC.

This clone occurred a few times. This chain links TRBV7-6 with TRBJ2-5; no firm D call. The CDR3 is made up of 14 amino acids. Germline V lookup: CDR1 SGHVS, CDR2 FNYEAQ. V lost 1 base, J lost 4 bases, and 10 bases lay in between. The CDR3 DNA follows: TGTGCCAGCAGCTTAGTTACGGGTCGAGAGACCCAGTACTTC. Its translation: CASSLVTGRETQYF.

The chain employs TRBV10-3 and TRBJ2-7; D perhaps matches TRBD1 (7 bases). Trimming removed 3 bases at V and 6 bases at J, with 21 bases between. The CDR3 consists of 16 residues. CDR1 is ENHRY and CDR2 is SYGVKD in the germline V gene. The CDR3: CAISDNNRGGRVEQYF. In DNA, the CDR3 is TGTGCCATCAGTGACAACAACAGGGGAGGACGGGTCGAGCAGTACTTC.